Listed below are T cell receptor beta chains from one sample, sequenced in a study of blood T cell repertoires in COVID-19. Repertoires were generated with immunoSEQ multiplex PCR, while TCRdb's copy carries only in-frame clones and drops some. The data contain roughly 240,000 clones, around 82% of them singletons. The sequencing sample was made of peripheral blood. The receptors derive from a woman aged 70-85 years with acute or convalescent COVID-19. The CDR3 runs from the conserved cysteine through the conserved F or W. The order of the fields is J gene, V gene, D gene, clone size, CDR3 protein, CDR3 DNA. A D gene is named only where the DNA matches it firmly. The size entry is marked missing in some rows and otherwise reads once, few, many or a size class.

>TRBJ1-5|TRBV10-2|NA|NA
CASSGRGGAGQPQHF
TGCGCCAGCAGTGGACGGGGTGGCGCCGGGCAGCCCCAGCATTTT
>TRBJ2-3|TRBV4-2|NA|NA
CASSQTRDTQYF
TGTGCCAGCAGCCAAACCAGGGATACGCAGTATTTT
>TRBJ2-3|TRBV5-4|NA|NA
CATPPGGSDPSTDTQYF
TGTGCCACCCCTCCGGGGGGCTCAGATCCTAGCACAGATACGCAGTATTTT
>TRBJ1-2|TRBV6-4|TRBD1|NA
CASSGQGIYGYTF
TGTGCCAGCAGCGGACAGGGGATCTATGGCTACACCTTC
>TRBJ2-7|TRBV27|NA|NA
CASSLMGAQPPYEQYF
TGTGCCAGCAGTTTAATGGGGGCCCAGCCTCCCTACGAGCAGTACTTC
>TRBJ2-5|TRBV7-2|TRBD1|few
CASSSLGQGQETQYF
TGTGCCAGCAGCTCACTGGGACAGGGGCAAGAGACCCAGTACTTC
>TRBJ2-5|TRBV20-1|NA|NA
CSAISETQYF
TGCAGTGCTATAAGCGAGACCCAGTACTTC
>TRBJ1-2|TRBV27|NA|NA
CASSLKAEHYGYTF
TGTGCCAGCAGTTTAAAAGCTGAGCACTATGGCTACACCTTC
>TRBJ2-7|TRBV7-2|NA|NA
CASRSSYEQYF
TGTGCCAGCCGGAGCTCCTACGAGCAGTACTTC
>TRBJ2-2|TRBV3-1/TRBV3-2|NA|NA
CASSQDPGHGELFF
TGTGCCAGCAGCCAAGATCCGGGACACGGGGAGCTGTTTTTT
>TRBJ1-1|TRBV4-2|NA|NA
CASSQDVLQGRNTEAFF
TGTGCCAGCAGCCAGGATGTACTCCAGGGGAGGAACACTGAAGCTTTCTTT
>TRBJ1-1|TRBV6-1|NA|NA
CASSEGPISTEAFF
TGTGCCAGCAGTGAAGGCCCTATTAGCACTGAAGCTTTCTTT
>TRBJ1-6|TRBV3-1/TRBV3-2|NA|NA
CASSEGRTSGNSPLHF
TGTGCCAGCAGTGAAGGACGGACTTCGGGTAATTCACCCCTCCACTTT
>TRBJ1-2|TRBV28|NA|NA
CASEIQPYGYTF
TGTGCCAGCGAAATACAGCCGTATGGCTACACCTTC
>TRBJ1-2|TRBV28|TRBD1|NA
CAGSGTALRGYTF
TGTGCCGGTTCGGGGACAGCTCTTCGAGGCTACACCTTC
>TRBJ2-1|TRBV5-5|NA|NA
CASSFARGYNEQFF
TGTGCCAGCAGCTTCGCGAGGGGGTACAATGAGCAGTTCTTC
>TRBJ1-1|TRBV5-8|TRBD1|NA
CATTPGQANTEAFF
TGTGCCACCACGCCGGGACAGGCGAACACTGAAGCTTTCTTT
>TRBJ1-2|TRBV6-1|NA|NA
CASSERGGFRTSYGYTF
TGTGCCAGCAGTGAAAGGGGGGGTTTTAGGACAAGTTATGGCTACACCTTC
>TRBJ2-6|TRBV19|NA|NA
CASLESRGANVLTF
TGTGCCAGTCTAGAGAGCCGGGGGGCCAACGTCCTGACTTTC
>TRBJ2-3|TRBV4-3|TRBD2|NA
CASSEWGGGTDTQYF
TGCGCCAGCAGCGAATGGGGGGGAGGCACAGATACGCAGTATTTT
>TRBJ1-5|TRBV12-5|NA|NA
CASGKGGNQPQHF
TGTGCTAGTGGTAAGGGGGGGAATCAGCCCCAGCATTTT